The entry below gives a single T cell receptor beta chain sequence along with its context. Its target is not known. This entry is derived from a study of PD-1 blockade in classical Hodgkin lymphoma. General study findings and limits: Complete responders' diversity at baseline resembled that of newly diagnosed patients. Still unresolved is the cause of the repertoire differences, which may be disease activity or prior therapy.

Time point denoted: cycle 4 day 1 (C4D1), after about 6 weeks of nivolumab. Every patient experienced relapse after autologous stem cell transplantation, and brentuximab vedotin exposure varied. Complete response, partial response or progressive disease constituted the best response categories observed. Only in-frame clones appear in the TCRdb table, and some are missing; sequencing was by immunoSEQ multiplex PCR. The sample carries 17,000 or so clones, about 65% recorded once. This clonotype originated in a human donor with classical Hodgkin lymphoma. Material: peripheral blood mononuclear cells (PBMCs), obtained before the fourth cycle of nivolumab.

Here the CDR3 reads CSVEYLPEQGAKEGAFF. CDR3 DNA: TGCAGCGTTGAGTACCTCCCAGAACAGGGGGCAAAGGAGGGAGCTTTCTTT. The chain uses TRBV29-1 and TRBJ1-1, with 9 nucleotides matching TRBD1. This CDR3 comprises 17 residues. V lost 3 bases and J lost 10; bases outside the gene matches: 21. The V gene's germline CDR1 is SQVTM and CDR2 ANQGSEA.